Listed here is a single TCR beta chain. What this receptor recognizes is not known. Nothing much larger sits one base from this clone, and base qualities are not available. The data were taken from a study of blood T cell repertoires in COVID-19 (dated by TCRdb to about 2020). With respect to the entire study: Collaborator samples came from the United States, Italy and Spain and covered acute and convalescent phases of COVID-19. The prospective study material was composed of cDNA or gDNA derived from T cells, B-cell-depleted T cells, or PBMCs. A freely available public database, intended as a resource for researchers studying the immune response to SARS-CoV-2, is where the repertoires were released. The dataset comprised deeply sampled blood TCRbeta repertoires from subjects exposed to, actively infected with, or recovered from COVID-19. HLA class I and class II types, where available, came from metadata supplied by the sample provider rather than from assay-based typing. The sample metadata nearly always contained a de-identified subject ID, COVID-19 status, age in years and sex. Samples came from the ongoing ImmuneRACE study (first 160 participants) plus 1,254 subjects from 6 global collaborators. Summary of the overall study and its limitations: Clinical and demographic metadata were provided uncurated, with the amount varying by source and participant.

Trimming costs V 3 bases and J 2 bases, and their ends lie 12 bases apart. Reading from cysteine to phenylalanine, the CDR3 counts 16 amino acids. Just the 48-base CDR3 DNA is kept, in frame starting at base 1. In the germline V gene (reference sequence), CDR1 corresponds to SGHKS and CDR2 to YYEKEE. Whole blood was collected in K2EDTA tubes by collaborating institutions according to the institutions' own protocols. Collaborator samples were shipped for TCRbeta analysis as frozen whole blood, isolated PBMCs, or DNA extracted from either sample type. TCRbeta CDR3 regions were amplified from genomic DNA by means of the immunoSEQ Assay, a bias-controlled multiplex PCR. The authors' pipeline ran thus. The number of nucleated cells in each sample was estimated by amplification of reference gene primers within the assay. To quantify the absolute abundance of each unique TCRbeta CDR3 rearrangement, sequence reads were collapsed and filtered. Productive Simpson clonality was computed per sample as the square root of Simpson's diversity index over productive rearrangements. TCRdb provides this immuneACCESS table in a form limited to in-frame rearrangements. Some clones are lacking; in checked studies, under half of them reflect an unresolved V gene, and why the rest are absent is not known. The D gene and trimming were derived from the DNA, and the V and J assignments and clone size from that table. The table for this sample lists approximately 160,000 clones; more than 90% of them were counted only once. The ten most abundant clones make up approximately 0.56% of the sample.

Sequencing input: peripheral blood. The receptor was derived from a man aged 45-60 years with acute or convalescent COVID-19. In this chain, TRBV5-5 is recombined with TRBJ2-6; possibly the D gene is TRBD1, per 6 matching bases. For the CDR3, the sequence is CASSSSGVAGANVLTF. Read as DNA, the sequence is TGTGCCAGCAGCTCGTCAGGGGTGGCTGGGGCCAACGTCCTGACTTTC.